This record concerns one T cell receptor beta chain sequence. Antigen specificity is unknown. The data belong to a study of post-analysis software for immune sequencing data. Study-wide context: Disease trajectories encompassed relapsing-remitting, secondary progressive and progressive-relapsing multiple sclerosis. Overall study findings and caveats: TRBV5-6, TRBV5-1 and TRBV20-1 belonged to a set of a handful of TRBV segments that were more frequent in patients than controls. Multiple sclerosis was associated with a significant reduction in normalized Chao1 diversity relative to controls. Clustering by F measure revealed strong co-clustering among samples prepared together in one batch.

The TCR beta cDNA libraries contained unique molecular identifiers. TCRdb called the PCR reads again in MiXCR, with one record for every CDR3 protein. The sample has under 200,000 distinct CDR3 sequences; around 36% are singletons. CDR3 size: 17 residues. V lost 2 bases, J lost 7 bases, and 21 bases lay in between. Per germline, CDR1 SGDLS and CDR2 YYNGEE. The source material was blood, sampled after autologous hematopoietic stem cell transplantation. This TCR was recovered from a girl aged 5 to 17 with multiple sclerosis. This chain uses TRBV9 with TRBJ2-2, with D tentatively TRBD2 (7 bases). The CDR3 nucleotides are TGTGCCAGCAGCGTGTTACCGGGGGGCGAATTTAGCGGGGAGCTGTTTTTT. Encoded protein: CASSVLPGGEFSGELFF.